A selection of T cell receptor beta chains follows, all from one sample in a study of cytomegalovirus exposure and HLA in healthy donors. Clones were read by immunoSEQ multiplex PCR, and TCRdb kept only the in-frame ones, dropping some. This repertoire shows around 98,000 clones, roughly 89% found once; its top ten account for about 4%. Sequenced input: PBMCs. The receptors stem from a woman in her twenties or thirties in good health and CMV-seronegative. Both conserved end residues are part of each CDR3. D genes are given only for firm matches.

>15|TRBD1|TRBV10-3
CAISEFRGKENTIYF
>13|TRBD1|TRBV5-1
CASSLQGASEAFF
>11|.|TRBV29-1
CSCRVSEKLFF
>13|TRBD1|TRBV2
CASRGTGDNEQFF
>14|.|TRBV7-9
CASSLVGDNQPQHF
>14|.|TRBV11-2
CASSSGRENEKLFF
>13|TRBD1|TRBV23-1
CAGDQGDGNTIYF
>15|TRBD2|TRBV4-2
CASSQDYGGAYEQYF
>14|TRBD1|TRBV10-3
CAITRDRTNTEAFF
>15|.|TRBV5-1
CASSLAPGDYNEQFF
>13|.|TRBV5-1
CASSFYRANEQFF
>16|.|TRBV5-8
CASSPALGHAFYGYTF
>13|.|TRBV7-6
CASSLVGPTEAFF
>14|.|TRBV2
CASSEERSYNEQFF
>14|.|TRBV6-5
CASTPAAGSYVQYF
>17|TRBD1|TRBV5-6
CASSLLDRVDSNQPQHF
>17|TRBD2|TRBV4-2
CASSQDPASGPQETQYF
>13|.|TRBV5-6
CASSSGTLGEQFF
>15|TRBD2|TRBV6-1
CASIERLAGSDEQFF
>17|TRBD2|TRBV19
CASRSGASGRGTGELFF
>13|TRBD2|TRBV2
CASGRESYNEQFF
>15|.|TRBV7-2
CASSLIADSYNEQFF